This TCR beta chain was identified during a study of cytomegalovirus exposure and HLA in healthy donors. Concerning this clone itself: The antigen remains undetermined.

CDR1 and CDR2 (germline): SGHTA, FQGTGA. Losses at the gene ends were 5 bases for V and 5 bases for J; bases not matched to a gene: 6. This CDR3 spans 14 amino acids. Whole-study findings and limits: Roughly uniform sequencing depth across donors was assumed, possibly incorrectly. A later analysis found that most CMV-associated TCR beta chains appeared HLA-restricted. A later analysis reported that several of the most significant clusters appeared to be linked to common viral pathogens, among them Epstein-Barr virus.

The PCR had 60 Vbeta and 13 Jbeta primers. Assay used: immunoSEQ multiplex PCR; TCRdb lists only in-frame clones, some missing. The sample lists some 190,000 clones; about 9% were seen once. Sequencing was done on a sample of PBMCs. V and J are TRBV7-3 and TRBJ2-3; 8 nucleotides align to TRBD2. The TCR was taken from a woman aged 30 to 39 in good health and CMV-seropositive. The CDR3 bases are TGTGCCAGCAGCACCGGGACTAGTATAGATACGCAGTATTTT. Translating it yields CASSTGTSIDTQYF. The full variable domain, completed using reference TRBV7-3 and TRBJ2-3, is GAGVSQTPSNKVTEKGKYVELRCDPISGHTALYWYRQSLGQGPEFLIYFQGTGAADDSGLPNDRFFAVRPEGSVSTLKIQRTERGDSAVYLCASSTGTSIDTQYFGPGTRLTVL.